The T cell receptor (beta chain) described here comes from a study of OX40 agonist ivuxolimab in advanced cancers. TCRdb's copy holds only in-frame clones and misses some; the assay was immunoSEQ multiplex PCR. This sample has 45,000 to 60,000 clones, with about 80% found just once. This material consisted of CD4+ or CD8+ T cells sorted from blood, taken in a trial of the OX40 agonist ivuxolimab. The TCR comes from an adult with an advanced solid tumor such as melanoma, head and neck, liver or kidney cancer.

The CDR3 is CASSRTITAGNTIYF. The CDR3 DNA follows: TGTGCCAGCAGCCGGACCATCACGGCTGGAAACACCATATATTTT. The chain recombines TRBV5-6 with TRBJ1-3; D remains unclear. This CDR3 contains 15 residues. From germline, CDR1 is SGHDT and CDR2 YYEEEE. V shed 4 bases and J shed 2 bases, with 13 bases lying between them.